A selection of T cell receptor beta chains follows, all from one sample in a study of human T cells and chemical hapten exposure. One entry per CDR3 protein, called by TCRdb with MiXCR from the RACE reads. The sample includes about 82,000 distinct CDR3 sequences, 5% to 8.5% of them seen just once. The material sequenced was whole blood, taken in connection with sensitization to the hapten diphenylcyclopropenone (DPC). Receptors were obtained from a woman between 25 and 40 years old with alopecia areata. Some clones in this sample may be carry-over from other donors' samples. The CDR3 runs from the conserved cysteine through the conserved F or W. The order of the fields is J gene, V gene, D gene, clone size, CDR3 DNA, CDR3 protein. The D gene is left open where the match is weak. Expanded clones get a size class; other rows say once, few or many, or leave the size out.

j_gene: TRBJ1-3; v_gene: TRBV2; d_gene: TRBD1; abundance: -; CDR3nt: TGTGCCAGCAGGCCCAGGGGGGAAGGAAACACCATATATTTT; CDR3aa: CASRPRGEGNTIYF
j_gene: TRBJ1-2; v_gene: TRBV6-1; d_gene: TRBD1; abundance: -; CDR3nt: TGTGCCAGCAGTATGAGGGGACAGGGGACTGCTAACTATGGCTACACCTTC; CDR3aa: CASSMRGQGTANYGYTF
j_gene: TRBJ1-3; v_gene: TRBV20-1; d_gene: -; abundance: many; CDR3nt: TGCAGTGCTAGCCCTCTTGGTCCTCTGGGTGGAAACACCATATATTTT; CDR3aa: CSASPLGPLGGNTIYF
j_gene: TRBJ1-1; v_gene: TRBV23-1; d_gene: -; abundance: few; CDR3nt: TGCGCCAGCAGTCAATCGGTAGCGATGGGAATGAACACTGAAGCTTTCTTT; CDR3aa: CASSQSVAMGMNTEAFF
j_gene: TRBJ1-5; v_gene: TRBV30; d_gene: -; abundance: few; CDR3nt: TGTGCCTGGAGTGTTGGTGGAGCTGATAGCAATCAGCCCCAGCATTTT; CDR3aa: CAWSVGGADSNQPQHF
j_gene: TRBJ2-3; v_gene: TRBV29-1; d_gene: TRBD2; abundance: many; CDR3nt: TGCAGCGTTCCCCTAGCGGCGGGAGAAGATACGCAGTATTTT; CDR3aa: CSVPLAAGEDTQYF
j_gene: TRBJ1-1; v_gene: TRBV3-1; d_gene: -; abundance: few; CDR3nt: TGTGCCAGCAGCCACTCCGCGACAGGGAACACTGAAGCTTTCTTT; CDR3aa: CASSHSATGNTEAFF
j_gene: TRBJ2-7; v_gene: TRBV7-2; d_gene: TRBD2; abundance: many; CDR3nt: TGTGCCAGCAGCCTAGCGGGGGGGATCTACGAGCAGTACTTC; CDR3aa: CASSLAGGIYEQYF
j_gene: TRBJ1-5; v_gene: TRBV29-1; d_gene: -; abundance: many; CDR3nt: TGCAGCGTTGTGTCCGGCCTCGATCAGCCCCAGCATTTT; CDR3aa: CSVVSGLDQPQHF
j_gene: TRBJ2-3; v_gene: TRBV20-1; d_gene: -; abundance: many; CDR3nt: TGCAGTGCTAGAAAGGTAGCTCCAGATACGCAGTATTTT; CDR3aa: CSARKVAPDTQYF
j_gene: TRBJ1-5; v_gene: TRBV30; d_gene: TRBD1; abundance: -; CDR3nt: TGTGCCTGGAGTGAGGACAGGGAGTTTTATAGCAATCAGCCCCAGCATTTT; CDR3aa: CAWSEDREFYSNQPQHF
j_gene: TRBJ2-7; v_gene: TRBV15; d_gene: TRBD1; abundance: -; CDR3nt: TGTGCCACCAGCAGAGATGGACAGGGTCTGTACGAGCAGTACTTC; CDR3aa: CATSRDGQGLYEQYF
j_gene: TRBJ1-1; v_gene: TRBV6-4; d_gene: TRBD1; abundance: many; CDR3nt: TGTGCCAGCAGGCGGACAGGGGGCTTGAACACTGAAGCTTTCTTT; CDR3aa: CASRRTGGLNTEAFF
j_gene: TRBJ2-5; v_gene: TRBV5-4; d_gene: TRBD2; abundance: few; CDR3nt: TGTGCCAGCAGCTTGGCCGGGACTATCCAAGAGACCCAGTACTTC; CDR3aa: CASSLAGTIQETQYF
j_gene: TRBJ2-2; v_gene: TRBV3-1; d_gene: -; abundance: few; CDR3nt: TGTGCCAGCAGCCGCGACGCCACCGGGGAGCTGTTTTTT; CDR3aa: CASSRDATGELFF
j_gene: TRBJ2-3; v_gene: TRBV6-6; d_gene: -; abundance: many; CDR3nt: TGTGCCAGCAGTAGGGGGGGCGGAACCACAGATACGCAGTATTTT; CDR3aa: CASSRGGGTTDTQYF
j_gene: TRBJ1-5; v_gene: TRBV5-1; d_gene: -; abundance: many; CDR3nt: TGCGCCAGCAGCCCCGGACCGATAGGGCAGCCCCAGCATTTT; CDR3aa: CASSPGPIGQPQHF
j_gene: TRBJ2-1; v_gene: TRBV20-1; d_gene: TRBD2; abundance: many; CDR3nt: TGCAGTGCTATTGAACTAGCGGGGGGGTACAATGAGCAGTTCTTC; CDR3aa: CSAIELAGGYNEQFF
j_gene: TRBJ1-3; v_gene: TRBV7-9; d_gene: -; abundance: -; CDR3nt: TGTGCCAGCAGCCCATCTGGAAACACCATATATTTT; CDR3aa: CASSPSGNTIYF
j_gene: TRBJ2-7; v_gene: TRBV18; d_gene: -; abundance: many; CDR3nt: TGTGCCAGCTCACCACGGGCCAGCTACGAGCAGTACTTC; CDR3aa: CASSPRASYEQYF
j_gene: TRBJ1-3; v_gene: TRBV11-2; d_gene: -; abundance: many; CDR3nt: TGTGCCAGCAGCTTAGATGGCAGAAGCTCTGGAAACACCATATATTTT; CDR3aa: CASSLDGRSSGNTIYF
j_gene: TRBJ2-5; v_gene: TRBV12-3/TRBV12-4; d_gene: -; abundance: many; CDR3nt: TGTGCCAGCAGTATGGACTTAGAGACCCAGTACTTC; CDR3aa: CASSMDLETQYF